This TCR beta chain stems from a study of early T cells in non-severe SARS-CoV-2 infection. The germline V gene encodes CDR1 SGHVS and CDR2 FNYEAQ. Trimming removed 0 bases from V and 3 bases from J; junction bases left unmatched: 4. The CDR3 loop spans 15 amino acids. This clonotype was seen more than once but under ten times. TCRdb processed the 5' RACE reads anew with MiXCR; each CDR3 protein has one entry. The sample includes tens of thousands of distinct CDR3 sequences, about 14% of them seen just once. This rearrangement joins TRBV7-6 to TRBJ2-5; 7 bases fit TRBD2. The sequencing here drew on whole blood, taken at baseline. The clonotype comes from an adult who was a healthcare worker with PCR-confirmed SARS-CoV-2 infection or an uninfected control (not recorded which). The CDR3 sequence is CASSLAGSGKETQYF. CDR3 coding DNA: TGTGCCAGCAGCTTAGCGGGGAGCGGGAAAGAGACCCAGTACTTC.